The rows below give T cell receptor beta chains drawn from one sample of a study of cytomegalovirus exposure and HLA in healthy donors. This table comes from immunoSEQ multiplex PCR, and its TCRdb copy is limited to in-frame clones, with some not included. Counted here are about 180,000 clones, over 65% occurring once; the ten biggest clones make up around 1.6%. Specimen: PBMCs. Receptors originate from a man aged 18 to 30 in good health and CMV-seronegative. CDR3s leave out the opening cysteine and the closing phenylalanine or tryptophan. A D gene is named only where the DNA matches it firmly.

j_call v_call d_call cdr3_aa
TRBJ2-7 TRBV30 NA ACGPSRGEQY
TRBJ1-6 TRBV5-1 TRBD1 ASSLGGQTNSPLH
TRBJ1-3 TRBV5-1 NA ASRALAGGNTIY
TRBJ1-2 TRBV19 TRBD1 ASSVGDRIKWGYT
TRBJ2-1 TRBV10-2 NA ASSESAGSGSYNEQF
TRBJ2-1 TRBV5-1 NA ASSPEGYNEQF
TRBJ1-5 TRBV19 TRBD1 ASSNLRTGVPTWQPQH
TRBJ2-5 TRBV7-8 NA ASSLTGSGIGETQY
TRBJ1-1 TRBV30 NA AWSPRVSVTEAF
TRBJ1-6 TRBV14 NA ASSQAGANYNSPLH
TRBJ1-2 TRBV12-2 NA ASRLGAGTQGCGYT
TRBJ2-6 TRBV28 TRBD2 ASRASGINSGANVLT
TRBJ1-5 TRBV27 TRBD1 ASRQGVQPQH
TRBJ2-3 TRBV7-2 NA ASSALGGGYTDTQY
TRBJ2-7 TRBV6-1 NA ASSRPGIYEQY
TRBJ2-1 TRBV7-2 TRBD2 ASSLTSGGAEGQF
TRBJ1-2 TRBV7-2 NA ASSFTGIGYT
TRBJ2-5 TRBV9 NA ASSDSQGGTQY
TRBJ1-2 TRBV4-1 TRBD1 ASSQARQGVLVGYT
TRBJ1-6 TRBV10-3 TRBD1 AISGQGDSPLH
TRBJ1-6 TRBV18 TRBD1 ASSPPGQVSSPLH
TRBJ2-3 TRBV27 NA ASSLTAGRTDTQY
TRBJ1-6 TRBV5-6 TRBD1 ASSASTGGLRGGSPLH
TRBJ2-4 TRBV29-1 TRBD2 SAGRAGAKNIQY
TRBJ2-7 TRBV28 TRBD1 ASSSGQGGEQY
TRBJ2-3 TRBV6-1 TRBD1 ASSDGTGGRNTDTQY
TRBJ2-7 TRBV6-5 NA ASSEVGSKLEQY
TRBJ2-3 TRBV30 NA AWSLVFGGSTDTQY
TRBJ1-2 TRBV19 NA ASSIAPRLAGYT
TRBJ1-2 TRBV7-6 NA ASTFVTERHGYT
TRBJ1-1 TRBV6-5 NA ASSDRTEAF
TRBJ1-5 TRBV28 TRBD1 ASSLLQDRSIQPQH
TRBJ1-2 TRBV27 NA ASSSAGLDFGYT
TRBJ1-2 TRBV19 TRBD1 ASSIGTALYGYT
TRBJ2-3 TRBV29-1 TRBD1 SSQGDSTDTQY
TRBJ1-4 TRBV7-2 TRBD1 ASSTGGTGARSNEKLF
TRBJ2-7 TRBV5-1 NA ASSLASKGYEQY
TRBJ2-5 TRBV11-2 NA ASSPEPTRTQY
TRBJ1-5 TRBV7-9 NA ASSLTGDQPQH
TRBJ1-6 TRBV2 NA ASSPRQAGSNSPLH
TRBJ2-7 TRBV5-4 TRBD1 ASSLARTGNYEQY
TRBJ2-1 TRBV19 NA ASSPSQAGNEQF
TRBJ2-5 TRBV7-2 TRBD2 ASSPSGRGGSKTQY
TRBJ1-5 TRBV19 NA ASSIQRGLQPQH
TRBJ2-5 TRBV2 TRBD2 ASTKFGTSGPQETQY
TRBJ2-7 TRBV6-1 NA ASTTVAYEQY
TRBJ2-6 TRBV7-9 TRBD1 ASSRRRGGIPGANVLT
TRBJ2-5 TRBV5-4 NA ASSFYPDSQETQY